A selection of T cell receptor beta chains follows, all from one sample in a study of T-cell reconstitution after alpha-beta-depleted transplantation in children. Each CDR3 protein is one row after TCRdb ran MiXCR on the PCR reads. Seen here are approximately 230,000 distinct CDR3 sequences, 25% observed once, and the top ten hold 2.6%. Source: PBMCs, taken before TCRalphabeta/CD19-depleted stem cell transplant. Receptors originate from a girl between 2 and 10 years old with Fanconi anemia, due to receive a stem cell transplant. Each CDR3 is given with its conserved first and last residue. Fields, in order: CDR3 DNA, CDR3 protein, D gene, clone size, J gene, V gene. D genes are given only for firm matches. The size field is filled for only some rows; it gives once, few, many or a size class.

TGTGCCAGCAGTTTACCGCTTTCTGCTAGCGGGAGGGCAGGAGATACGCAGTATTTT CASSLPLSASGRAGDTQYF TRBD2 many TRBJ2-3 TRBV28
TGCAGTGCTAGATGGTCAGGGGCAGAGACCCAGTACTTC CSARWSGAETQYF NA NA TRBJ2-5 TRBV20-1
TGTGCCATCAGTGAGTCACGGCAGTCTAATAGCAATCAGCCCCAGCATTTT CAISESRQSNSNQPQHF NA many TRBJ1-5 TRBV10-3
TGCAGTGCTAGAGGTCAAGGGTTTTATGGCTACACCTTC CSARGQGFYGYTF NA few TRBJ1-2 TRBV20-1
TGCAGCACGGGGACTAGCGGTTTGACGCAGTATTTT CSTGTSGLTQYF TRBD2 NA TRBJ2-3 TRBV29-1
TGTGCCAGCAGTTTAGTAGGACCCGGCGAGCAGTACTTC CASSLVGPGEQYF NA NA TRBJ2-7 TRBV28
TGTGCCAGCAGTGACTCGGCAACAGATACGCAGTATTTT CASSDSATDTQYF NA NA TRBJ2-3 TRBV6-4
TGTGCCATCAGGGGGACTAGCGGGAAGAGTGGTACAGATACGCAGTATTTT CAIRGTSGKSGTDTQYF TRBD2 many TRBJ2-3 TRBV10-3
TGCAGTGTCCCGGCCCAGCGGACTTACAATGAGCAGTTCTTC CSVPAQRTYNEQFF NA NA TRBJ2-1 TRBV20-1
TGTGCCAGCAGCCCCCGGTTTTTTAAGGGGGCAACTGATGGCTACACCTTC CASSPRFFKGATDGYTF TRBD1 NA TRBJ1-2 TRBV7-3
TGTGCCAGCAGCTCCCAAGCGGGAAGCTCCTACGAGCAGTACTTC CASSSQAGSSYEQYF TRBD2 once TRBJ2-7 TRBV13
TGCGCCAGCAGCTTGGATGCGGGAGTGTCCCACGAGCAGTACTTC CASSLDAGVSHEQYF TRBD2 many TRBJ2-7 TRBV5-1
TGTGCCAGCAGTAGCACCTCTGGGGCCAACGTCCTGACTTTC CASSSTSGANVLTF NA many TRBJ2-6 TRBV6-1
TGTGCCAGCAGCAAAGCTATGTGGGACAGGGCCTACGAGCAGTACTTC CASSKAMWDRAYEQYF NA NA TRBJ2-7 TRBV21-1
TGTGCCAGCAGCTTGGGACTAGCGGTTACGGATACGCAGTATTTT CASSLGLAVTDTQYF TRBD2 NA TRBJ2-3 TRBV5-6
TGTGCCAGCAGTTTACGGGGGGCAACACAAGAGACCCAGTACTTC CASSLRGATQETQYF NA NA TRBJ2-5 TRBV28
TGTGCCAGCAGCCAGCCTCTAGCGTCTTCTCGTTCTAGCGGGAGATCGGGGTCGAATGAGCAGTTCTTC CASSQPLASSRSSGRSGSNEQFF TRBD2 NA TRBJ2-1 TRBV14
TGCGCCAGCAGCCCCGACAGGCAGCCCCAGCATTTT CASSPDRQPQHF NA many TRBJ1-5 TRBV5-1
TGTGCCAGCAGGCCGGGGGAATCAGATACGCAGTATTTT CASRPGESDTQYF NA NA TRBJ2-3 TRBV6-2/TRBV6-3
TGCAGCGGGAACGGACTAGCGGGCCTCTCCTACAATGAGCAGTTCTTC CSGNGLAGLSYNEQFF TRBD2 NA TRBJ2-1 TRBV29-1
TGTGCCAGCAGCTTAAACCCAGCTGCCCCTAGCACAGATACGCAGTATTTT CASSLNPAAPSTDTQYF NA few TRBJ2-3 TRBV7-6
TGTGCCAGCAGCGAGGGTCCCTTTCTAGCGGATAAAGAGACCCAGTACTTC CASSEGPFLADKETQYF TRBD2 many TRBJ2-5 TRBV9
TGCAGTGCTGCTTCAGGGGGCATCACAGATACGCAGTATTTT CSAASGGITDTQYF TRBD1 NA TRBJ2-3 TRBV20-1
TGCAGTGCTAGAGCAGGGACTAGCGTCTCCTACGAGCAGTACTTC CSARAGTSVSYEQYF TRBD2 many TRBJ2-7 TRBV20-1
TGCAGTGCTAGAGTGCAGAGAACTAATGAAAAACTGTTTTTT CSARVQRTNEKLFF NA NA TRBJ1-4 TRBV20-1
TGCGCCAGCAGCTTAAACGACATCCGCACAGATACGCAGTATTTT CASSLNDIRTDTQYF NA few TRBJ2-3 TRBV5-1
TGTGCCATCAGTGGGACAGGCGCCTACGAGCAGTACTTC CAISGTGAYEQYF TRBD1 many TRBJ2-7 TRBV10-3
TGTGCCAGCAGCATTGGTATCCCGTCAGATACGCAGTATTTT CASSIGIPSDTQYF NA NA TRBJ2-3 TRBV28
TGCGCCAGCAGGGCAGAGGGTAGGGGGGGCTCCTACGAGCAGTACTTC CASRAEGRGGSYEQYF NA NA TRBJ2-7 TRBV4-1
TGTGCCATCAGTGAGTCGAAACCAGGGTGGACTGAAGCTTTCTTT CAISESKPGWTEAFF NA many TRBJ1-1 TRBV10-3
TGTGCCAGCAGCTGGACTCGGGGCCCAAAGGACCCCAATGAGCAGTTCTTC CASSWTRGPKDPNEQFF NA NA TRBJ2-1 TRBV7-2
TGCAGTGCTAGAAGTGGAGGGTATCAGCCCCAGCATTTT CSARSGGYQPQHF NA many TRBJ1-5 TRBV20-1
TGTGCCAGCGGCTCGGGGGGCGGGAAGAGCTCCTACGAGCAGTACTTC CASGSGGGKSSYEQYF NA NA TRBJ2-7 TRBV7-6
TGTGCCAGCAGGTCTTGTGGCGGGGGGTTAGGCACAGATACGCAGTATTTT CASRSCGGGLGTDTQYF TRBD2 NA TRBJ2-3 TRBV2
TGCAGCGTTACGGTGGGTGAGACCCAGTACTTC CSVTVGETQYF NA NA TRBJ2-5 TRBV29-1
TGCAGCGTTGTTCTAGCGGGATACACAGATACGCAGTATTTT CSVVLAGYTDTQYF TRBD2 many TRBJ2-3 TRBV29-1
TGTGCCAGCAGTTCCGACTATACCAATGAGCAGTTCTTC CASSSDYTNEQFF NA NA TRBJ2-1 TRBV27
TGCAGCGTTGCAGTCGCGGGGGGCTATGGCTACACCTTC CSVAVAGGYGYTF NA NA TRBJ1-2 TRBV29-1
TGTGCCAGCAGCCAACCCCCGGCTAGCGGGAACACCGGGGAGCTGTTTTTT CASSQPPASGNTGELFF TRBD2 few TRBJ2-2 TRBV4-2
TGTGCCAGCAGTTTGGCCAGCTCCACCTACGAGCAGTACTTC CASSLASSTYEQYF NA few TRBJ2-7 TRBV12-3/TRBV12-4
TGTGCCAGCAGCTTGCCGAACTTGAATAGCCAAGAGACCCAGTACTTC CASSLPNLNSQETQYF NA NA TRBJ2-5 TRBV5-6
TGTGCCAGCAGTGAACGGACGTACAATGAGCAGTTCTTC CASSERTYNEQFF NA many TRBJ2-1 TRBV28
TGCGCCAGCAGCTTGGCCGGGACTAGCGGGAAGGCCTACGAGCAGTACTTC CASSLAGTSGKAYEQYF TRBD2 NA TRBJ2-7 TRBV5-1
TGCAGTGCTAGAGAGTTGGAGCGGGACGGCACAGATACGCAGTATTTT CSARELERDGTDTQYF TRBD2 NA TRBJ2-3 TRBV20-1
TGCGCCAGCAGGGGGACAGGGGACTCCTACGAGCAGTACTTC CASRGTGDSYEQYF TRBD1 NA TRBJ2-7 TRBV5-1
TGTGCCAGCAGCCCATCCTATGGCTACACCTTC CASSPSYGYTF NA many TRBJ1-2 TRBV7-9
TGTGCCATCACAGGTGGACAGGGGCTGGATGAGCAGTTCTTC CAITGGQGLDEQFF TRBD1 few TRBJ2-1 TRBV10-3
TGTGCCAGCAGCTCCGGGTCGGGACTAGCCTCCTACGAGCAGTACTTC CASSSGSGLASYEQYF TRBD2 NA TRBJ2-7 TRBV6-2/TRBV6-3